This T cell receptor (beta chain) was retrieved from a study of OX40 agonist ivuxolimab in advanced cancers. Patients with autoimmune history or systemic immunosuppression were excluded. Profiled with immunoSEQ multiplex PCR; TCRdb holds only in-frame clones, not every one. The data hold roughly 11,000 clones, with about 81% observed a single time. This clone appeared a few times. V gave up 5 bases and J gave up 5 bases; unmatched junction bases: 8. The CDR3 sequence is 14 residues long. Germline V lookup: CDR1 SEHNR, CDR2 FQNEAQ (reference sequence). The chain links TRBV7-9 to TRBJ2-7; 8 nucleotides align to TRBD2. The receptor was isolated from an adult with an advanced solid tumor such as melanoma, head and neck, liver or kidney cancer. Sequenced material: CD4+ or CD8+ T cells sorted from blood, taken in a trial of the OX40 agonist ivuxolimab. The CDR3 reads CASSPSGGGDEQYF. CDR3 nucleotides: TGTGCCAGCAGCCCCAGCGGGGGTGGCGACGAGCAGTACTTC. Based on the CDR3 plus reference TRBV7-9 and TRBJ2-7, the full variable domain is DTGVSQNPRHKITKRGQNVTFRCDPISEHNRLYWYRQTLGQGPEFLTYFQNEAQLEKSRLLSDRFSAERPKGSFSTLEIQRTEQGDSAMYLCASSPSGGGDEQYFGPGTRLTVT.